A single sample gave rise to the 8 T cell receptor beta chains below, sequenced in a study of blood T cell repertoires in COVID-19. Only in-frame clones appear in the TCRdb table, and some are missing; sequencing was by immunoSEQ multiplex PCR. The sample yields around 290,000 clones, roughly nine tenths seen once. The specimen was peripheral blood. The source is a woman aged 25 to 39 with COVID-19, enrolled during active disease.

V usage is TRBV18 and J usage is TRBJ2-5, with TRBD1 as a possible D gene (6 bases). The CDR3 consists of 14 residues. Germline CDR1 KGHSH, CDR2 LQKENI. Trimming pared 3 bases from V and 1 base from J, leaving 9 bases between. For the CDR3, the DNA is TGTGCCAGCTCACCTACAGGGATCCAAGAGACCCAGTACTTC. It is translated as CASSPTGIQETQYF.

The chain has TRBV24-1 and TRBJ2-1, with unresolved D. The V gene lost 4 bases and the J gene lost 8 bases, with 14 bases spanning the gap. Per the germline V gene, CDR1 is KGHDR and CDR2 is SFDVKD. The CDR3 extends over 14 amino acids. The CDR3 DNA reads TGTGCCACCAGTGACCCGGCCTCCAGCGATGAGCAGTTCTTC. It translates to CATSDPASSDEQFF.

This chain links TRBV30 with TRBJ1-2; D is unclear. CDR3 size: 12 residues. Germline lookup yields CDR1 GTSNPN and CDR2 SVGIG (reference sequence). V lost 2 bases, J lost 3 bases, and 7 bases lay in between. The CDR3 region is CAWSQADYGYTF. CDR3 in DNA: TGTGCCTGGAGTCAGGCCGACTATGGCTACACCTTC.

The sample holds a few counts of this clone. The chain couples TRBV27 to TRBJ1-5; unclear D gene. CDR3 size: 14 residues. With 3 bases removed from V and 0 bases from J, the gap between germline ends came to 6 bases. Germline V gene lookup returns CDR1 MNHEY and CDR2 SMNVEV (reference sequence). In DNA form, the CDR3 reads TGTGCCAGCAGTTTCTTATATAGCAATCAGCCCCAGCATTTT. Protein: CASSFLYSNQPQHF.

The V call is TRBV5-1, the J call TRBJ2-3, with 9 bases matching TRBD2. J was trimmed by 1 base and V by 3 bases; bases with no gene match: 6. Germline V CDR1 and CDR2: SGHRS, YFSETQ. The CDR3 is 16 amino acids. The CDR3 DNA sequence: TGCGCCAGCAGCTCCCACCGACTAGCGGGCACAGATACGCAGTATTTT. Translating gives CASSSHRLAGTDTQYF.

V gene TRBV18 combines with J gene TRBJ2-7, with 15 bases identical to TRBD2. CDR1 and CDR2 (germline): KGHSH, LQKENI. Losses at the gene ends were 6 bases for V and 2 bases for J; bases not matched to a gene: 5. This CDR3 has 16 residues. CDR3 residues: CASSPGTSGRPYEQYF. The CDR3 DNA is TGTGCCAGCTCCCCCGGGACTAGCGGGAGGCCCTACGAGCAGTACTTC.

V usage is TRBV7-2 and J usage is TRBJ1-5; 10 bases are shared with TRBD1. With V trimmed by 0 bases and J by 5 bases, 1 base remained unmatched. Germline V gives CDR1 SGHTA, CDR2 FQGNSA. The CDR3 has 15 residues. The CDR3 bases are TGTGCCAGCAGCTTAGCGACAGGGGGCGATCAGCCCCAGCATTTT. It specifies CASSLATGGDQPQHF. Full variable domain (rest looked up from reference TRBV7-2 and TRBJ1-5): GAGVSQSPSNKVTEKGKDVELRCDPISGHTALYWYRQSLGQGLEFLIYFQGNSAPDKSGLPSDRFSAERTGGSVSTLTIQRTQQEDSAVYLCASSLATGGDQPQHFGDGTRLSIL.

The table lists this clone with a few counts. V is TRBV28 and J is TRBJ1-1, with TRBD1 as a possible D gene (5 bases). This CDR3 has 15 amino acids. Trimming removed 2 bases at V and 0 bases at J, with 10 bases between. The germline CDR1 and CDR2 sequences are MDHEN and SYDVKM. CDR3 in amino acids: CASSLRQTLNTEAFF. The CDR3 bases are TGTGCCAGCAGTTTAAGACAGACATTGAACACTGAAGCTTTCTTT. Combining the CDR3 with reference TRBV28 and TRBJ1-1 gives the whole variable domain DVKVTQSSRYLVKRTGEKVFLECVQDMDHENMFWYRQDPGLGLRLIYFSYDVKMKEKGDIPEGYSVSREKKERFSLILESASTNQTSMYLCASSLRQTLNTEAFFGQGTRLTVV.